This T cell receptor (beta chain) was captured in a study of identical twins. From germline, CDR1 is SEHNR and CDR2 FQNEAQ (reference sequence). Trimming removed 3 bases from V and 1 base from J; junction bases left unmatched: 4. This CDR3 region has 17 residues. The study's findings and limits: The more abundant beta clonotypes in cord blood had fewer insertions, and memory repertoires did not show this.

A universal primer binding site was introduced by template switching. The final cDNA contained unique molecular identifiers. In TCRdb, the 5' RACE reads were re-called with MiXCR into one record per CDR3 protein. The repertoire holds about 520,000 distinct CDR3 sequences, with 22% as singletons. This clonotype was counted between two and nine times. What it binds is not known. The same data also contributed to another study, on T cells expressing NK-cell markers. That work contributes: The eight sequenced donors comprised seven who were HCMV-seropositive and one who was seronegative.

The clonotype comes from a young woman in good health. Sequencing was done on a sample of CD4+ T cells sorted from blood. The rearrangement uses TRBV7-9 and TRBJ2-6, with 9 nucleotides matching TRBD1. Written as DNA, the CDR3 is TGTGCCAGCAGCTTGGTCGACAGGGGGTCTGGGGCCAACGTCCTGACTTTC. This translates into CASSLVDRGSGANVLTF.